The 15 T cell receptor beta chains below come from one sample, sequenced in a study of OX40 agonist ivuxolimab in advanced cancers. Clones were sequenced by immunoSEQ multiplex PCR, and TCRdb holds only the in-frame ones, with some missing. The sample comprises about 13,000 clones, under 80% of which are singletons, and 26% rests with the top ten. Sequenced material: CD4+ or CD8+ T cells sorted from blood, taken in a trial of the OX40 agonist ivuxolimab. The source of these receptors is an adult with an advanced solid tumor such as melanoma, head and neck, liver or kidney cancer.

The CDR3 protein is CASSLGQGEQFF. The CDR3 DNA sequence: TGTGCCAGCAGCTTAGGGCAAGGTGAGCAGTTCTTC. The chain couples TRBV5-6 to TRBJ2-1, with unresolved D. Germline V gene data show CDR1 as SGHDT and CDR2 as YYEEEE. The CDR3 has 12 amino acids. V was pared by 2 bases and J by 9 bases, with 9 bases between.

This clone was seen at least ten times. The CDR3 DNA reads TGTGCCAGCAGTTTGAATCTTGGGAGGGGCGCTGAAGCTTTCTTT. Its protein product is CASSLNLGRGAEAFF. The chain joins TRBV28 to TRBJ1-1; TRBD1 is a possible D gene (5 bases). Per germline, CDR1 MDHEN and CDR2 SYDVKM. Trimming shortened V by 3 bases and J by 6 bases, and 17 bases separated the two germline ends. This CDR3 comprises 15 residues.

A few counts support this clone. The chain links TRBV7-3 to TRBJ2-2, with D unresolved. Germline lookup yields CDR1 SGHTA and CDR2 FQGTGA. This CDR3 has 13 residues. Trimming pared 2 bases from V and 7 bases from J, leaving 8 bases between. CDR3: CASSLAEHGELFF. The CDR3 coding sequence is TGTGCCAGCAGCTTAGCGGAGCACGGGGAGCTGTTTTTT.

This chain uses TRBV6-6 with TRBJ2-3; 7 nucleotides line up with TRBD2. CDR1 is MNHNY, CDR2 SVGAGI, per germline (reference sequence). The ends lost 0 bases at V and 2 bases at J; junction bases unmatched: 2. This CDR3 spans 15 amino acids. The CDR3 spells CASSYSLADTDTQYF. CDR3 sequence (DNA): TGTGCCAGCAGTTACTCGCTAGCGGACACAGATACGCAGTATTTT.

The genes are TRBV7-6 and TRBJ1-6; tentatively, D is TRBD1 (5 bases). This CDR3 has 17 residues. CDR1 and CDR2 from the germline V gene are SGHVS and FNYEAQ. V lost 6 bases to trimming and J lost 4 bases, with 19 bases between them. This CDR3 is CASSAGSRALYNSPLHF. The CDR3 bases are TGTGCCAGCAGTGCAGGGTCGAGGGCTTTGTATAATTCACCCCTCCACTTT.

Judged by abundance, this clone is medium-sized. This chain links TRBV5-1 with TRBJ2-7; no definite D call. CDR3 length equals 13 residues. The V and J ends lost 0 bases and 7 bases respectively, with 11 bases between them. Germline V gives CDR1 SGHRS, CDR2 YFSETQ. The CDR3: CASSLDVVWEQYF. The CDR3 DNA follows: TGCGCCAGCAGCTTGGACGTAGTATGGGAGCAGTACTTC.

Ten or more counts support this clone. Other DNA sequences in this specimen translate into the identical CDR3. The rearrangement links TRBV18 to TRBJ2-2, with D perhaps assigned TRBD1 or TRBD2 (5 bases each). CDR3 length equals 15 residues. Between the trimmed V and J ends, which lost 6 bases and 2 bases, there was a span of 13 bases. Germline V gene sequence: CDR1 KGHSH, CDR2 LQKENI. The CDR3 loop reads CASSPGTANTGELFF. CDR3 coding DNA: TGTGCCAGCTCCCCAGGGACGGCTAACACCGGGGAGCTGTTTTTT.

The rearrangement joins TRBV11-1 to TRBJ2-5, with D possibly TRBD2 on 6 matching bases. From germline, CDR1 is SGHAT and CDR2 FQDESV (reference sequence). The V gene lost 4 bases and the J gene lost 5 bases, with 8 bases spanning the gap. The CDR3 consists of 12 residues. The CDR3 sequence: CASSSAGETQYF. The DNA for the CDR3 is TGTGCCAGCAGCTCAGCGGGTGAGACCCAGTACTTC.

This chain links TRBV30 with TRBJ1-2; 7 bases line up with TRBD1. The V segment lost 5 bases and the J segment 8 bases; nucleotides outside the gene matches: 14. The CDR3 covers 14 residues. The germline V gene encodes CDR1 GTSNPN and CDR2 SVGIG (reference sequence). The CDR3 loop is CAWSEGQRGMGYTF. Written as DNA, the CDR3 is TGTGCCTGGTCCGAGGGACAGCGGGGTATGGGCTACACCTTC.

This clone was seen many times. CDR3 DNA: TGTGCCAGCAGTTTAGTAGGGGGGACTGAAGCTTTCTTT. Amino acid sequence: CASSLVGGTEAFF. The chain combines TRBV28 with TRBJ1-1, with a possible D match to TRBD1 (6 bases). The CDR3 sequence is 13 residues long. Germline V gives CDR1 MDHEN, CDR2 SYDVKM. Trimming stripped 2 bases from V and 5 bases from J, with 9 bases between.

This chain joins TRBV2 and TRBJ1-3; TRBD1 matches 11 bases. With V trimmed by 5 bases and J by 6 bases, 12 bases remained unmatched. In germline, CDR1 is SNHLY, CDR2 FYNNEI. The CDR3 is made up of 17 amino acids. CDR3 in amino acids: CASSYYPGQGEENTIYF. The CDR3 bases are TGTGCCAGCAGTTATTACCCGGGACAGGGGGAAGAAAACACCATATATTTT.

V gene TRBV14 combines with J gene TRBJ2-5, with TRBD1 matching 9 bases. J lost 11 bases, V lost 4 bases, and 14 bases had no gene match. The CDR3 runs to 15 residues. Germline values: CDR1 SGHDN, CDR2 FVKESK. The CDR3 nucleotides are TGTGCCAGCAGCCTACAGGGGGCCTTGTCTGGGGAGCAGTACTTC. Its protein product is CASSLQGALSGEQYF.

The rearrangement joins TRBV20-1 to TRBJ2-7; 8 nucleotides agree with TRBD2. CDR1 and CDR2 (germline): DFQATT, SNEGSKA (reference sequence). The CDR3 is made up of 11 amino acids. V trimming: 3 bases; J trimming: 9 bases; junction bases outside the gene matches: 4. The CDR3 bases are TGCAGTGCTAGCTTAGCGGGAAGGCAGTACTTC. Amino acid sequence: CSASLAGRQYF.

The chain carries TRBV7-6 and TRBJ1-5, with D possibly being TRBD1 (6 bases). The CDR3 is 12 amino acids. Germline V gives CDR1 SGHVS, CDR2 FNYEAQ. V lost 5 bases, J lost 7 bases, and 9 bases lay in between. The CDR3 loop is CASSGQGQPQHF. Here the CDR3 DNA reads TGTGCCAGCAGCGGCCAGGGGCAGCCCCAGCATTTT.

The CDR3 nucleotides are TGTGCCAGCAGCCGAATACTAGGTAACGAGCAGTACTTC. Its protein is CASSRILGNEQYF. V and J are TRBV4-2 and TRBJ2-7; TRBD2 might be the D (5 bases). V gave up 4 bases and J gave up 5 bases, with 12 bases separating them. The CDR3 totals 13 residues. Looked up from germline, CDR1 is LGHNA and CDR2 is YNFKEQ.